Sequencing of this T cell receptor (beta chain) was carried out in a study of blood T cells in healthy people across ages. General study points: Roughly linear age-related decline in beta diversity appeared, significant by age approximately 43.

Using a J-beta primer mix together with a sample-barcoded 5' primer, a second PCR was run for roughly 7 to 12 cycles. No fewer than 3 million CDR3-containing paired-end reads came from each sample. MiXCR, run by TCRdb on the 5' RACE reads, gives a single entry per CDR3 protein. The table has more than 700,000 distinct CDR3 sequences, less than 70% seen once. CDR3 length: 14 residues. Germline V gives CDR1 SGHTA, CDR2 FQGNSA. Comments on this clonotype: The antigen remains undetermined. The junction differs from germline at one of its ends, possibly a read error.

V and J are TRBV7-2 and TRBJ2-5; possible D gene TRBD2, 6 bases. The DNA matches TRBJ2-7 better at its end, which makes the J call doubtful. Sequenced input: blood. The TCR originated in a man older than 75 in good health. The CDR3 spells CAGSPRGLLYEQYF. CDR3 DNA sequence: TGTGCCGGCAGCCCTAGGGGACTCCTCTACGAGCAGTACTTC.